A selection of T cell receptor beta chains follows, all from one sample in a study of blood T cells in healthy people across ages. TCRdb redid the calling of the 5' RACE reads with MiXCR, one entry per CDR3 protein. In the table there are approximately 800,000 distinct CDR3 sequences, about 56% of which are singletons. Input material: blood. These receptors were taken from a man aged 35 to 55 in good health. Each CDR3 is given with its conserved first and last residue. The D gene is left open where the match is weak. Size values are once, few and many counts, or a class for expanded clones, and some rows have none.

clone_size | j_call | cdr3_length | v_call | d_call | cdr3_aa | cdr3_nt
. | TRBJ1-2 | 11 | TRBV29-1 | . | CSAVGIGGYTF | TGCAGCGCTGTGGGGATAGGTGGCTACACCTTC
. | TRBJ2-6 | 18 | TRBV7-9 | . | CASSQQGTASSGANVLTF | TGTGCCAGCAGCCAACAAGGGACGGCGAGCTCTGGGGCCAACGTCCTGACTTTC
once | TRBJ2-5 | 15 | TRBV20-1 | TRBD2 | CSATASRGGIETQYF | TGCAGTGCTACTGCGAGCCGGGGGGGCATAGAGACCCAGTACTTC
. | TRBJ1-5 | 16 | TRBV18 | . | CASSPLGSSTNQPQHF | TGTGCCAGCTCACCACTTGGTTCCAGTACTAATCAGCCCCAGCATTTT
once | TRBJ2-3 | 10 | TRBV30 | . | CAGGTATQYF | TGTGCCGGAGGGACAGCTACGCAGTATTTT
once | TRBJ1-3 | 14 | TRBV7-2 | . | CASSLNSPGNTIYF | TGTGCCAGCAGCTTAAATAGTCCTGGAAACACCATATATTTT
. | TRBJ1-5 | 13 | TRBV29-1 | TRBD1 | CSVQEGAGQPQHF | TGCAGCGTGCAGGAGGGGGCAGGTCAGCCCCAGCATTTT
. | TRBJ1-5 | 16 | TRBV20-1 | TRBD1 | CSARDGAGDRDQPQHF | TGCAGTGCTAGAGATGGCGCGGGGGACAGGGATCAGCCCCAGCATTTT
. | TRBJ2-3 | 15 | TRBV11-3 | TRBD2 | CASLLAGASTDTQYF | TGTGCCAGCCTGCTAGCGGGAGCCAGCACAGATACGCAGTATTTT
. | TRBJ1-1 | 15 | TRBV28 | TRBD1 | CASIRGGNLNTEAFF | TGTGCCAGCATCAGGGGGGGAAACCTGAACACTGAAGCTTTCTTT
many | TRBJ1-6 | 12 | TRBV7-6 | . | CASGTRNSPLHF | TGTGCCAGTGGGACGAGAAATTCACCCCTCCACTTT
. | TRBJ2-5 | 15 | TRBV3-1 | TRBD2 | CASSQQAGVGETQYF | TGTGCCAGCAGCCAGCAAGCGGGAGTGGGGGAGACCCAGTACTTC
few | TRBJ1-6 | 16 | TRBV27 | . | CASSLLTRANNSPLHF | TGTGCCAGCAGTTTGTTGACCAGGGCAAATAATTCACCCCTCCACTTT
. | TRBJ2-5 | 14 | TRBV20-1 | TRBD2 | CSASGGADQETQYF | TGCAGTGCTAGCGGGGGGGCCGACCAAGAGACCCAGTACTTC
. | TRBJ1-1 | 13 | TRBV29-1 | . | CSVGRSQNTEAFF | TGCAGCGTGGGGAGGTCCCAGAACACTGAAGCTTTCTTT
. | TRBJ2-1 | 12 | TRBV2 | . | CASRGDDNEQFF | TGTGCCAGCAGGGGGGACGACAATGAGCAGTTCTTC
. | TRBJ2-3 | 13 | TRBV6-2/TRBV6-3 | . | CASRAPGTDTQYF | TGTGCCAGCAGAGCGCCAGGGACGGATACGCAGTATTTT
. | TRBJ1-1 | 13 | TRBV20-1 | . | CSARLGADTEAFF | TGCAGTGCTCGACTGGGGGCTGACACTGAAGCTTTCTTT
. | TRBJ1-1 | 16 | TRBV7-2 | . | CASSLYTVVMNTEAFF | TGTGCCAGCAGCTTATATACTGTCGTCATGAACACTGAAGCTTTCTTT
. | TRBJ2-7 | 11 | TRBV7-9 | TRBD2 | CASAGESEQYF | TGTGCCAGTGCGGGGGAATCCGAGCAGTACTTC
many | TRBJ2-5 | 14 | TRBV5-1 | TRBD2 | CASSPGGVQETQYF | TGCGCCAGCAGCCCTGGGGGGGTCCAAGAGACCCAGTACTTC
. | TRBJ2-1 | 13 | TRBV4-3 | TRBD2 | CASSQQGGEEQFF | TGCGCCAGCAGCCAACAGGGAGGGGAGGAGCAGTTCTTC
once | TRBJ2-1 | 13 | TRBV5-6 | . | CASRLEGLNEQFF | TGTGCCAGCAGGTTGGAAGGGCTCAATGAGCAGTTCTTC
. | TRBJ2-1 | 19 | TRBV20-1 | TRBD1 | CSARIPGQGERSSYNEQFF | TGCAGTGCTAGGATACCGGGACAGGGGGAAAGAAGCTCCTACAATGAGCAGTTCTTC
once | TRBJ2-3 | 16 | TRBV5-1 | TRBD2 | CASSARTSGGKDTQYF | TGCGCCAGCAGCGCCCGGACTAGCGGGGGGAAAGATACGCAGTATTTT
. | TRBJ2-3 | 16 | TRBV24-1 | . | CATSDLKGPRTDTQYF | TGTGCCACCAGTGATTTAAAGGGGCCCCGCACAGATACGCAGTATTTT
. | TRBJ2-3 | 13 | TRBV7-2 | . | CASRQIGTDTQYF | TGTGCCAGCAGGCAGATAGGTACAGATACGCAGTATTTT
. | TRBJ1-2 | 13 | TRBV6-1 | TRBD1 | CASTSGTGYGYTF | TGTGCCAGTACGTCCGGGACAGGGTATGGCTACACCTTC
. | TRBJ2-3 | 13 | TRBV25-1 | . | CASSDPRGGTQYF | TGTGCCAGCAGTGACCCTAGGGGAGGTACGCAGTATTTT
. | TRBJ2-1 | 14 | TRBV29-1 | TRBD2 | CSVEGLETWNEQFF | TGCAGCGTTGAGGGACTAGAAACATGGAATGAGCAGTTCTTC
. | TRBJ2-3 | 17 | TRBV4-3 | . | CASSQDWQESRADTQYF | TGCGCCAGCAGCCAAGATTGGCAGGAAAGTAGGGCAGATACGCAGTATTTT
few | TRBJ2-4 | 14 | TRBV7-2 | . | CASSVARTENIQYF | TGTGCCAGCAGCGTAGCTAGGACGGAAAACATTCAGTACTTC
. | TRBJ2-5 | 14 | TRBV5-1 | . | CASSLEWSQETQYF | TGCGCCAGCAGCCTTGAGTGGAGTCAAGAGACCCAGTACTTC
few | TRBJ2-4 | 14 | TRBV4-3 | TRBD2 | CASSQVEGGHIQYF | TGCGCCAGCAGCCAAGTGGAGGGAGGGCACATTCAGTACTTC
. | TRBJ2-3 | 13 | TRBV3-1 | . | CATRRGLAKPQYF | TGTGCCACCCGGAGGGGGCTAGCGAAGCCCCAGTATTTT
once | TRBJ2-3 | 15 | TRBV4-1 | TRBD2 | CASSRGAGRTDTQYF | TGCGCCAGCAGCCGTGGAGCGGGAAGGACAGATACGCAGTATTTT
. | TRBJ2-5 | 16 | TRBV11-3 | TRBD1 | CASSLYSGGGQETQYF | TGTGCCAGCAGCTTATATTCAGGGGGCGGTCAAGAGACCCAGTACTTC
few | TRBJ2-5 | 13 | TRBV7-2 | . | CASSLVGVETQYF | TGTGCCAGCAGTTTGGTTGGTGTGGAGACCCAGTACTTC
. | TRBJ2-7 | 16 | TRBV7-2 | TRBD2 | CASSIGAASGGSEQYF | TGTGCCAGCAGCATAGGGGCGGCTAGCGGGGGGTCGGAGCAGTACTTC
. | TRBJ2-1 | 12 | TRBV6-6 | . | CASSYSGRDKFF | TGTGCCAGCAGTTACTCGGGCAGGGATAAGTTCTTC
. | TRBJ2-7 | 15 | TRBV7-2 | . | CASSSQGVQNYEQYF | TGTGCCAGCAGCTCCCAGGGAGTACAGAACTACGAGCAGTACTTC
. | TRBJ2-5 | 14 | TRBV7-9 | . | CASSRGPMSGEQYF | TGTGCCAGCAGTCGTGGACCCATGTCGGGAGAGCAGTACTTC